This T cell receptor (beta chain) came from a study of kidney transplant recipient with SARS-CoV-2 infection. The length of the CDR3 is 17 residues. V lost 5 bases and J lost 4, with 23 bases in between. Germline CDR1 and CDR2: SGHNT and YENEEA. TCRdb reprocessed the reads via MiXCR and lists one record per CDR3 protein. The table has roughly 250,000 distinct CDR3 sequences, 29% seen once. The table lists this clonotype with many counts. The source was a blood sample, collected at baseline and between days 110 and 120 from a kidney transplant recipient. The chain uses TRBV11-3 and TRBJ1-2; D gene uncertain. This TCR was recovered from a male patient in his thirties who had COVID-19 and was a kidney transplant recipient. The T cells may come from the graft donor. The chain's CDR3 is CASSTLCDLGKTYGYTF. The CDR3 region has the DNA TGTGCCAGCAGCACATTGTGCGATCTCGGAAAGACCTATGGCTACACCTTC.